This is a list of T cell receptor beta chains from one sample in a study of lung T cells in sarcoidosis with Löfgren's syndrome. From the reads, TCRdb called clonotypes with MiXCR, one entry per CDR3 protein. The sample comprises about 63,000 distinct CDR3 sequences, 21% of which are singletons, and under 3% rests with the top ten. The sequenced sample consisted of CD4+ T cells from PBMCs. The receptors here all came from a human donor with sarcoidosis (Löfgren's syndrome or another form), or a control subject (not recorded which). CDR3s include the opening cysteine and the closing phenylalanine or tryptophan. The order of the fields is V gene, J gene, D gene, clone size, CDR3 protein, CDR3 DNA. D genes are given only for firm matches. Only some rows state a clone size, as once, few, many or a class for expanded clones.

V: TRBV29-1
J: TRBJ2-7
D: -
size: -
CDR3: CSALRGAYERYF
DNA: TGCAGCGCCCTCCGAGGGGCCTACGAGCGGTACTTC

V: TRBV5-1
J: TRBJ2-3
D: -
size: -
CDR3: CASSLTENTDTQYF
DNA: TGCGCCAGCAGCTTGACAGAAAACACAGATACGCAGTATTTT

V: TRBV11-2
J: TRBJ2-5
D: -
size: -
CDR3: CASSSTRAQYF
DNA: TGTGCCAGCAGCAGTACTAGGGCCCAGTACTTC

V: TRBV20-1
J: TRBJ2-7
D: -
size: many
CDR3: CSARDGIGRHEQYF
DNA: TGCAGTGCTAGAGATGGAATTGGGCGTCACGAGCAGTACTTC

V: TRBV6-1
J: TRBJ2-7
D: -
size: many
CDR3: CAIGSYEQYF
DNA: TGTGCCATCGGGAGCTACGAGCAGTACTTC

V: TRBV6-1
J: TRBJ2-2
D: TRBD1
size: many
CDR3: CASRDRVGTGELFF
DNA: TGTGCCAGCAGAGACAGGGTGGGGACCGGGGAGCTGTTTTTT

V: TRBV3-1
J: TRBJ1-2
D: -
size: few
CDR3: CASSPRVGYGYTF
DNA: TGTGCCAGCAGCCCGAGGGTTGGCTATGGCTACACCTTC

V: TRBV6-1
J: TRBJ2-6
D: -
size: many
CDR3: CASSYHISGANVLTF
DNA: TGTGCCAGCAGTTATCACATATCTGGGGCCAACGTCCTGACTTTC

V: TRBV7-9
J: TRBJ1-5
D: -
size: -
CDR3: CASSFATGNNQPQHF
DNA: TGTGCCAGCAGCTTTGCAACAGGAAACAATCAGCCCCAGCATTTT

V: TRBV20-1
J: TRBJ2-3
D: -
size: -
CDR3: CSARGSDTQYF
DNA: TGCAGTGCTAGAGGTTCAGATACGCAGTATTTT

V: TRBV28
J: TRBJ2-7
D: -
size: many
CDR3: CASSLLSDSLSSYEQYF
DNA: TGTGCCAGCAGTTTACTTTCCGACTCACTGAGCTCCTACGAGCAGTACTTC

V: TRBV12-3/TRBV12-4
J: TRBJ1-1
D: -
size: -
CDR3: CASSPKLAEAFF
DNA: TGTGCCAGCAGCCCCAAGCTGGCTGAAGCTTTCTTT

V: TRBV10-3
J: TRBJ2-5
D: -
size: few
CDR3: CAISENWETQYF
DNA: TGTGCCATCAGTGAGAATTGGGAGACCCAGTACTTC

V: TRBV6-1
J: TRBJ1-1
D: -
size: many
CDR3: CASRNRAPKNTEAFF
DNA: TGTGCCAGCAGGAACCGGGCCCCTAAGAACACTGAAGCTTTCTTT

V: TRBV7-2
J: TRBJ2-2
D: -
size: many
CDR3: CASSLEFFPTANTGELFF
DNA: TGTGCCAGCAGCTTAGAGTTCTTTCCCACGGCGAACACCGGGGAGCTGTTTTTT

V: TRBV6-1
J: TRBJ2-2
D: -
size: many
CDR3: CASSPRPVDRTGELFF
DNA: TGTGCCAGCAGCCCACGGCCGGTGGATCGCACCGGGGAGCTGTTTTTT

V: TRBV11-2
J: TRBJ2-7
D: -
size: -
CDR3: CASSLDRGLYEQYF
DNA: TGTGCCAGCAGCTTAGATCGTGGACTCTACGAGCAGTACTTC

V: TRBV28
J: TRBJ1-2
D: TRBD1
size: many
CDR3: CASSPDRGPSGYTF
DNA: TGTGCCAGCAGTCCCGACAGGGGGCCCTCTGGCTACACCTTC

V: TRBV5-1
J: TRBJ2-3
D: -
size: -
CDR3: CASSPLPGSTDTQYF
DNA: TGCGCCAGCAGCCCCCTCCCGGGGAGCACAGATACGCAGTATTTT

V: TRBV27
J: TRBJ2-7
D: -
size: many
CDR3: CASSLGGTGPAEQYF
DNA: TGTGCCAGCAGTTTGGGGGGGACAGGCCCCGCCGAGCAGTACTTC